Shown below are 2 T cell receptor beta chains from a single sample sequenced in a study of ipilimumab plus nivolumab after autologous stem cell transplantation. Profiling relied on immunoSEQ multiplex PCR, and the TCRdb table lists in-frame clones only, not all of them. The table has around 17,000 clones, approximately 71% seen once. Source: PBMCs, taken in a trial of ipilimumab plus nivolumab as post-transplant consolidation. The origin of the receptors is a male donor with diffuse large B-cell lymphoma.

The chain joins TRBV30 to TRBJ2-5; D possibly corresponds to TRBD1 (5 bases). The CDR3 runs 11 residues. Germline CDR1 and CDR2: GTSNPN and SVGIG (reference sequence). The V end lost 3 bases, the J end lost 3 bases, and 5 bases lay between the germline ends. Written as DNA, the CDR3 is TGTGCCTGGAGGACAGAAGAGACCCAGTACTTC. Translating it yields CAWRTEETQYF.

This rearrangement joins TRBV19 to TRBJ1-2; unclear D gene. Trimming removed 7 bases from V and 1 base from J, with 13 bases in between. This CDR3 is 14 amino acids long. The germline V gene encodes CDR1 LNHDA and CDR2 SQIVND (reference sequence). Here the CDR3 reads CASTPIGNNYGYTF. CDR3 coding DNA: TGTGCCAGTACCCCGATCGGCAATAACTATGGCTACACCTTC.